This TCR beta chain was recovered during a study of identical twins. All donors were healthy, and all were Caucasian. Study-wide results and caveats: Whereas memory repertoires showed no such difference, abundant cord blood beta clonotypes carried fewer insertions.

On this clonotype: What it binds is unknown.

V was cut by 6 bases and J by 4 bases, with 9 bases left in between. CDR3 length: 12 amino acids. Germline V lookup: CDR1 MNHNY, CDR2 SVGAGI (reference sequence). TCRdb reprocessed the 5' RACE reads via MiXCR and lists one record per CDR3 protein. Here the sample spans about 550,000 distinct CDR3 sequences, under 25% being singletons. The sample was also linked to a second study, of yellow fever vaccine responses in identical twins. From that paper: As reported, the vaccine T cell response of twins seemed partly convergent and partly personalized.

This rearrangement joins TRBV6-6 to TRBJ1-1, with D possibly being TRBD1 (5 bases). The sequence was obtained from a woman aged 18-30 years in good health. Sequencing input: CD4+ T cells sorted from blood. In nucleotides, the CDR3 is TGTGCCAGCAGCCGGGGACCCACTGAAGCTTTCTTT. Its protein is CASSRGPTEAFF.